This T cell receptor beta chain was found in a study of T cell responses to AZD1222 COVID-19 vaccine. Clones were read by immunoSEQ multiplex PCR, and TCRdb kept only the in-frame ones, dropping some. Of about 94,000 clones in the sample, about 85% were seen once. Germline V gene lookup returns CDR1 ENHRY and CDR2 SYGVKD. With 6 bases removed from V and 2 bases from J, the gap between germline ends came to 14 bases. This CDR3 contains 15 residues. Sequenced here: peripheral blood, sampled 28 days after the second AZD1222 dose. This sequence joins TRBV10-3 and TRBJ1-3; possible D gene TRBD1, 6 bases. The clonotype originates from an adult who received the AZD1222 COVID-19 vaccine. The DNA for the CDR3 is TGTGCCATCAGGGAGGGGGTTTTAGCTGGAAACACCATATATTTT. Protein: CAIREGVLAGNTIYF.